A single sample is the source of the 11 T cell receptor beta chains below, sequenced in a study of cytomegalovirus exposure and HLA in healthy donors. PCR involved 60 Vbeta and 13 Jbeta primers. Profiled with immunoSEQ multiplex PCR; TCRdb holds only in-frame clones, not every one. This sample has approximately 150,000 clones; more than 65% occur once, and the top ten carry 9.5% to 10%. Sequenced material: PBMCs. These receptors were taken from a man aged 18 to 29 in good health and CMV-seropositive.

This clone was seen only once. The chain joins TRBV5-1 to TRBJ2-2; TRBD1 is a possible D gene (5 bases). Germline V gene lookup returns CDR1 SGHRS and CDR2 YFSETQ. The CDR3 covers 15 residues. Trimming shortened V by 0 bases and J by 6 bases, and 12 bases separated the two germline ends. This CDR3 reads CASSLERPRAGELFF. The CDR3 DNA reads as TGCGCCAGCAGCTTGGAACGCCCCAGGGCCGGGGAGCTGTTTTTT. Drawing the rest from reference TRBV5-1 and TRBJ2-2, the complete variable domain is KAGVTQTPRYLIKTRGQQVTLSCSPISGHRSVSWYQQTPGQGLQFLFEYFSETQRNKGNFPGRFSGRQFSNSRSEMNVSTLELGDSALYLCASSLERPRAGELFFGEGSRLTVL.

This chain uses TRBV9 with TRBJ2-2; TRBD1 might be the D (5 bases). The CDR3 loop spans 16 amino acids. V was clipped by 6 bases and J by 6 bases, with 21 bases between them. CDR1 is SGDLS and CDR2 is YYNGEE in the germline V gene. CDR3 sequence reads: CASNRRAGIGSGELFF. The DNA of the CDR3 is TGTGCCAGCAACCGACGAGCAGGGATTGGGTCCGGGGAGCTGTTTTTT.

The rearrangement joins TRBV11-2 to TRBJ1-1; 8 bases line up with TRBD1. Germline assignment: CDR1 SGHAT and CDR2 FQNNGV. This CDR3 has 15 amino acids. The junction had 8 bases not matched to a gene; V was cut back by 5 bases and J by 3 bases. The CDR3 bases are TGTGCCAGCAGCCAGCGACAGGGGCGAGACACTGAAGCTTTCTTT. It translates to CASSQRQGRDTEAFF.

Concerning this clone: Germline is not matched at one junction end, which may reflect a read error. This chain links TRBV6-1 with TRBJ1-5, with unresolved D. The germline V gene encodes CDR1 MNHNS and CDR2 SASEGT. CDR3 size: 15 residues. CDR3 sequence (DNA): TGTGCCAGCAGAGAAGTCCCGGGTAATAACCAGCCCCAGCATTTT. Translation gives CASREVPGNNQPQHF.

The V call is TRBV5-1, the J call TRBJ2-1; 9 bases are shared with TRBD2. The V and J ends lost 5 bases and 13 bases, in that order; junction bases with no gene match: 4. The CDR3 length is 11 residues. Germline values: CDR1 SGHRS, CDR2 YFSETQ. The chain's CDR3 is CASREREAQFF. The CDR3 nucleotides read TGCGCCAGCAGAGAGCGGGAGGCCCAGTTCTTC.

The chain joins TRBV9 to TRBJ2-6; 7 bases map to TRBD1. This CDR3 comprises 17 residues. Losses at the gene ends were 0 bases for V and 4 bases for J; bases not matched to a gene: 7. The germline CDR1 and CDR2 sequences are SGDLS and YYNGEE. The CDR3 spells CASSVATGPSGANVLTF. For the CDR3, the DNA is TGTGCCAGCAGCGTAGCGACAGGGCCGAGCGGGGCCAACGTCCTGACTTTC.

The genes are TRBV7-2 and TRBJ2-7; 7 bases map to TRBD1. Germline loops: CDR1 SGHTA, CDR2 FQGNSA. V gave up 5 bases and J gave up 4 bases; unmatched junction bases: 11. The CDR3 loop spans 15 amino acids. CDR3 sequence reads: CASSQRQGSIYEQYF. CDR3 coding DNA: TGTGCCAGCAGCCAGAGACAGGGAAGCATATACGAGCAGTACTTC.

The count of this clone is one. The chain has TRBV7-9 and TRBJ2-3; 8 bases map to TRBD2. CDR3 length equals 17 residues. Germline CDR1 reads SEHNR; CDR2 reads FQNEAQ (reference sequence). With 2 bases clipped from V and 2 bases from J, the junction kept 9 bases outside the gene matches. CDR3: CASSLIFGTSLTDTQYF. The CDR3 DNA reads as TGTGCCAGCAGCTTAATTTTTGGGACTAGTCTCACAGATACGCAGTATTTT.

This chain links TRBV5-1 with TRBJ2-7, with TRBD2 matching 7 bases. Looked up from germline, CDR1 is SGHRS and CDR2 is YFSETQ. Germline trimming cut 2 bases from V and 5 bases from J; bases unmatched to any gene: 7. The CDR3 consists of 14 residues. The CDR3 reads CASSFIGGTDEQYF. CDR3 nucleotide sequence: TGCGCCAGCAGCTTCATCGGGGGGACGGACGAGCAGTACTTC.

This clone was seen more than once but under ten times. The rearrangement joins TRBV28 to TRBJ1-3, with D possibly being TRBD1 (5 bases). V lost 11 bases, J lost 0 bases, and 14 bases lay in between. The length of the CDR3 is 14 residues. CDR1 is MDHEN and CDR2 is SYDVKM in the germline V gene. The CDR3 coding sequence is TGTGCCTCAATAGGGGCAGGCTCTGGAAACACCATATATTTT. This codes for CASIGAGSGNTIYF.

The CDR3 DNA follows: TGCGCCAGCAGTCAAAGGGACAGCTATGGCTACACCTTC. Translating it yields CASSQRDSYGYTF. The genes are TRBV5-1 and TRBJ1-2; 7 nucleotides match TRBD1. The V segment lost 5 bases and the J segment 4 bases; nucleotides outside the gene matches: 5. The CDR3 totals 13 residues. Per the germline V gene, CDR1 is SGHRS and CDR2 is YFSETQ. Variable domain in full (rest from reference TRBV5-1 and TRBJ1-2): KAGVTQTPRYLIKTRGQQVTLSCSPISGHRSVSWYQQTPGQGLQFLFEYFSETQRNKGNFPGRFSGRQFSNSRSEMNVSTLELGDSALYLCASSQRDSYGYTFGSGTRLTVV.